This T cell receptor (beta chain) was profiled in a study of cytomegalovirus exposure and HLA in healthy donors. The overall study: Around 87 million unique TCRs, all from HLA-typed donors, were included in an early release of the data.

The CDR3 is 17 residues long. Germline CDR1 SNHLY, CDR2 FYNNEI. With V trimmed by 1 base and J by 4 bases, 9 bases remained unmatched. Worth noting for this clone: Its antigen is not identified.

PCR employed 60 Vbeta and 13 Jbeta primers. Profiled with immunoSEQ multiplex PCR; TCRdb holds only in-frame clones, not every one. The sample holds about 150,000 clones, over 75% seen once. Study observations and caveats: The authors listed approximately 150 TCR beta chains as cytomegalovirus-associated. Previously analyzed data showed that most TCR beta V segments were productive at a frequency of about 90% or about 30%. In a later analysis, HLA-associated TCR beta chains were more clonally expanded than equally common others.

The source material was PBMCs. V gene TRBV2 combines with J gene TRBJ1-4, with 7 nucleotides matching TRBD1. The TCR sequence derives from a woman in her 40s in good health and CMV-seropositive. The CDR3 coding sequence is TGTGCCAGCAGTGAAGAGACAGGGTTGGGGCGTAATGAAAAACTGTTTTTT. Its protein product is CASSEETGLGRNEKLFF.